A single TCR beta chain is shown here with its context. This clone was seen only a few times. Its binding antigen is unknown. Gene names and germline sequences refer to the mouse in this case. The read terminates 4 residues before the CDR3 end, so the remaining end is supplied by the germline J gene. This entry comes from a study of CD8+ T cells in alopecia areata (dated by TCRdb to the late 2010s). Background on the whole study: Skin from C3H/HeJ donors with spontaneous alopecia (about 6-12 months old) was grafted onto female C3H/HeJ recipients aged roughly 7-10 weeks. The study used high-throughput TCRbeta sequencing to examine T cell clonal expansion in alopecia areata, in both the C3H/HeJ mouse model and human patients. On the human side, TCRbeta sequencing was run on scalp tissue and on sorted CD4+ and CD8+ peripheral blood T cells from healthy controls and from alopecia areata patients with either patchy or totalis/universalis disease. Scalp clonality was compared among normal scalp (n=4), patchy alopecia areata scalp (n=8), and alopecia totalis/universalis scalp (n=8). RNA came from the PAXgene miRNA kit for fixed scalp, the miRNeasy kit for PBMCs, and the RNeasy kit for mouse skin. TCRbeta CDR3 regions were amplified by immunoSEQ multiplex PCR using 35 Vbeta forward and 13 Jbeta reverse primers.

From the cysteine through the phenylalanine, the CDR3 covers 15 amino acids. The CDR3 was read in part: 33 bases, with the frame set at base 1. CDR1 and CDR2, per the germline V gene, are MNHDT and YYDKIL. The paper's findings and limits, for the study overall: Resident alphabeta T cells in normal human skin are also sequenced, complicating scalp TCR repertoire analysis, unlike mouse skin dominated by gammadelta T cells. TCR sequences shared between patients were less clear than in mice, possibly partly because of HLA diversity in the patient population. Compared with normal scalp, lesional scalp had higher clonality and more expanded CD8+ clones, particularly in alopecia totalis/universalis, a pattern that suggests antigenic drive.

Library preparation was by the immunoSEQ multiplex PCR assay. For TCR sequencing, RNA was extracted from every sample and reverse transcribed into cDNA to serve as template. SuperScript III was used for first-strand cDNA synthesis, primed with a 2:1 mix of oligo-dT and random hexamers. Amplification bias was assessed with a synthetic immune receptor repertoire, and residual bias was removed computationally. Sequencing of the libraries was done on Illumina HiSeq with 60 bp reads that cover the CDR3, reading from J toward V. In the original analysis: Raw reads were preprocessed for error removal, and CDR3 was defined according to IMGT conventions as running from the conserved cysteine to phenylalanine. Clonality was computed by normalizing Shannon entropy by log2 of the number of productive unique TCRs and subtracting the result from 1. Whether scalp clones were CD4 or CD8 was inferred by matching scalp TCRbeta sequences against CD4 and CD8 repertoires sorted from blood. Sourced from immuneACCESS, this table was stored by TCRdb with only in-frame sequences that have V and J called. A share of the clones is absent; for the studies checked, an unresolved V gene accounts for under half, and the remainder has no known explanation. Clone size and the V and J calls come from that table; the DNA yielded D and trimming. Here the sample lists about 300,000 clones, none seen once only. The top ten clones comprise more than 0.95% of the sample.

Cells from mouse cutaneous lymph nodes were pooled, stained for CD4, CD8alpha, NKG2D, NKG2ACE and other markers, and then sorted on a BD Influx. The sequence was collected from a C3H/HeJ mouse with alopecia areata. Mice belonging to this strain carry MHC haplotype H2-k. Here the chain combines TRBV17 and TRBJ2-7, with 14 bases matching TRBD2. The sample taken for sequencing was CD4+ T cells sorted from a lymph node. The sequenced part of the CDR3 DNA is TGTGCTAGCAGTTCGGGACTGGGGGGGCGTTAT. Its translation is CASSSGLGGRY. In full, the CDR3 reads CASSSGLGGRYEQYF.